The 13 T cell receptor beta chains below were found in one sample sequenced in a study of blood T cell repertoires in COVID-19 (dated by TCRdb to the early 2020s). The method behind the library was the immunoSEQ multiplex PCR assay. TCRdb limited this immuneACCESS table to in-frame rearrangements with V and J called. A share of clones is missing; checked studies link under half to unresolved V genes, and the rest is unexplained. The sample data list just over 95,000 clones, and around 80% of these were observed just once. The ten most abundant clones make up around 4% of the sample. The sample consisted of peripheral blood. These receptors originate from a man in his sixties with acute or convalescent COVID-19.

This chain uses TRBV14 with TRBJ2-7, with D possibly TRBD2 on 6 matching bases. With 1 base removed from V and 7 bases from J, the gap between germline ends came to 17 bases. The CDR3 is made up of 15 amino acids. Germline values: CDR1 SGHDN, CDR2 FVKESK. CDR3 protein: CASSQGVGLSREQYF. The DNA of the CDR3 is TGTGCCAGCAGCCAAGGGGTGGGACTTTCGAGGGAGCAGTACTTC.

The chain uses TRBV25-1 and TRBJ2-1, with a weak D call TRBD1 (6 bases). CDR3 length: 16 residues. Between the trimmed V and J ends, which lost 1 base and 0 bases, there was a span of 10 bases. Germline values: CDR1 MGHDK, CDR2 SYGVNS. The CDR3 region is CASSESRTDSYNEQFF. The CDR3 DNA sequence: TGTGCCAGCAGTGAATCGAGGACAGACTCCTACAATGAGCAGTTCTTC.

The DNA for the CDR3 is TGTGCCAGTAGGCTACAGGGGGCCTCTGGGGCCAACGTCCTGACTTTC. This gives the protein CASRLQGASGANVLTF. The chain is built from TRBV19 and TRBJ2-6, with 9 bases that match TRBD1. Germline trimming cut 6 bases from V and 0 bases from J; bases unmatched to any gene: 3. The CDR3 extends over 16 amino acids. Germline CDR1 LNHDA, CDR2 SQIVND (reference sequence).

This clone has more than one count but fewer than ten. The rearrangement uses TRBV9 and TRBJ2-2, with D tentatively TRBD2 (6 bases). V gave up 1 base and J gave up 4 bases, with 11 bases separating them. The CDR3 runs 15 residues. The germline CDR1 and CDR2 sequences are SGDLS and YYNGEE. The chain's CDR3 is CASSVLSGGTGELFF. The DNA for the CDR3 is TGTGCCAGCAGCGTACTTTCCGGGGGCACCGGGGAGCTGTTTTTT. Supplemented by reference TRBV9 and TRBJ2-2, the full variable domain reads DSGVTQTPKHLITATGQRVTLRCSPRSGDLSVYWYQQSLDQGLQFLIQYYNGEERAKGNILERFSAQQFPDLHSELNLSSLELGDSALYFCASSVLSGGTGELFFGEGSRLTVL.

The rearrangement joins TRBV4-1 to TRBJ1-2, with a tentative D call TRBD1 (6 bases). Trimming removed 0 bases at V and 4 bases at J, with 15 bases between. Germline V gives CDR1 MGHRA, CDR2 YSYEKL. The CDR3 is made up of 16 amino acids. The CDR3: CASSQDAAGTFYGYTF. DNA of the CDR3: TGCGCCAGCAGCCAAGACGCCGCCGGGACATTCTATGGCTACACCTTC.

The gene calls are TRBV21-1 and TRBJ2-7; TRBD2 is the table's D call and was not checked against the DNA. TRBV21-1 is recorded as a pseudogene. The CDR3 has 16 residues. CDR3 in DNA: TGTGCCAGCAGCCTCATGACTAGCGCCCCACTCTACGAGCAGTACGTC. Amino acid sequence: CASSLMTSAPLYEQYV.

CDR3 in amino acids: CASSLGKGVTTNEKLFF. CDR3 bases: TGTGCCAGCAGCCTAGGGAAAGGGGTAACAACTAATGAAAAACTGTTTTTT. The chain recombines TRBV3-1 (or the pseudogene TRBV3-2) with TRBJ1-4, with a tentative D call TRBD1 (5 bases). Trimming took off 4 bases at V and 0 bases at J, with 15 bases between the two ends. Per the germline V gene, CDR1 is LGHDT and CDR2 is YNNKEL (reference sequence). The CDR3 is 17 residues long.

V is TRBV19 and J is TRBJ2-2, with a tentative D call TRBD1 (5 bases). Between the trimmed V and J ends, which lost 5 bases and 1 base, there was a span of 8 bases. This CDR3 is built from 14 residues. Germline CDR1 and CDR2: LNHDA and SQIVND (reference sequence). CDR3 sequence (DNA): TGTGCCAGTAGTCTCCAGGGGAACACCGGGGAGCTGTTTTTT. Translating gives CASSLQGNTGELFF.

The chain has TRBV28 and TRBJ2-5, with TRBD1 matching over 7 bases. Unmatched junction bases numbered 7, after V lost 7 bases and J lost 2 bases. The length of the CDR3 is 14 residues. Germline CDR1 MDHEN, CDR2 SYDVKM. The CDR3 nucleotides read TGTGCCAGCACCCCAGGGGGACAACAAGAGACCCAGTACTTC. It is translated as CASTPGGQQETQYF.

This chain joins TRBV6-2 or TRBV6-3 and TRBJ1-5; possibly TRBD1 for D (6 bases). Per the germline V gene, CDR1 is MNHEY and CDR2 is SVGEGT. Trimming left V 0 bases short and J 6 bases short, with 15 bases between. This CDR3 has 16 amino acids. In DNA form, the CDR3 reads TGTGCCAGCAGTTACTCGAGGGGGGGCAGTAGTCAGCCCCAGCATTTT. Its translation is CASSYSRGGSSQPQHF.

The chain carries TRBV12-5 and TRBJ2-1; 8 nucleotides match TRBD2. The CDR3 runs to 15 residues. After removal of 1 base from V and 12 bases from J, the junction contained 11 bases not matched to a gene. Germline V CDR1 and CDR2: LGHNT, FRNRAP. The CDR3 spells CASGLDGGGPTGQFF. CDR3 DNA: TGTGCTAGTGGTTTGGACGGGGGGGGACCCACAGGGCAGTTCTTC.

The rearrangement links TRBV7-9 to TRBJ1-1; D is perhaps TRBD1 (5 bases). Trimming took 3 bases from V and 12 from J, leaving 14 bases between them. The germline V gene encodes CDR1 SEHNR and CDR2 FQNEAQ (reference sequence). This CDR3 comprises 12 residues. Here the CDR3 reads CASSFPQGRPFF. CDR3 in DNA: TGTGCCAGCAGCTTCCCCCAGGGTAGACCTTTCTTT.

CDR3 bases: TGTGCCAGCAGCCTCACCGGGACAGTCTATGGCTACACCTTC. Translated: CASSLTGTVYGYTF. V is TRBV2 and J is TRBJ1-2, with 7 bases fitting TRBD1. Germline CDR1 and CDR2: SNHLY and FYNNEI. Losses at the gene ends were 6 bases for V and 4 bases for J; bases not matched to a gene: 8. The CDR3 covers 14 residues. The full variable domain, its missing parts supplied by reference TRBV2 and TRBJ1-2, is EPEVTQTPSHQVTQMGQEVILRCVPISNHLYFYWYRQILGQKVEFLVSFYNNEISEKSEIFDDQFSVERPDGSNFTLKIRSTKLEDSAMYFCASSLTGTVYGYTFGSGTRLTVV.